The 30 T cell receptor beta chains listed next were all sequenced from one sample in a study of T-cell reconstitution after alpha-beta-depleted transplantation in children. Preparing the TCRbeta library involved the use of unique molecular identifiers. TCRdb re-analysed the PCR reads in MiXCR, keeping a single row per CDR3 protein. The sample includes roughly 300,000 distinct CDR3 sequences, roughly 11% of them seen just once. Sequencing used peripheral blood, obtained 180 days after TCRalphabeta/CD19-depleted stem cell transplant. The receptors were sampled from a male patient aged 2 to 9 who had a stem cell transplant for chronic granulomatous disease, so the T cells may come from the graft donor.

This clonotype came up many times. This rearrangement joins TRBV7-6 to TRBJ2-3, with 8 nucleotides matching TRBD2. The CDR3 has 17 residues. J was trimmed by 8 bases and V by 1 base; bases with no gene match: 14. Per germline, CDR1 SGHVS and CDR2 FNYEAQ. The CDR3 is CASSLEFSGGPVSTQYF. CDR3 DNA: TGTGCCAGCAGCTTAGAATTCTCGGGGGGGCCTGTATCTACGCAGTATTTT.

Worth noting for this clonotype: Just one base apart from a much larger clone, this may be a read error. V gene TRBV5-1 combines with J gene TRBJ2-3; D perhaps matches TRBD1 (5 bases). Trimming pared 0 bases from V and 10 bases from J, leaving 12 bases between. The germline V gene encodes CDR1 SGHRS and CDR2 YFSETQ. This CDR3 is built from 13 residues. CDR3 bases: TGCGCCAGCAGCTTGGCAGGGCCTGACGCGCAGTATTTT. Encoded protein: CASSLAGPDAQYF.

This clonotype has at least ten counts. The rearrangement uses TRBV20-1 and TRBJ2-7; 11 bases match TRBD2. Per germline, CDR1 DFQATT and CDR2 SNEGSKA (reference sequence). The CDR3 spans 16 residues. V dropped 6 bases and J dropped 5; count of bases not matched to a gene: 15. The DNA for the CDR3 is TGCAGTGCCGCCGAATTGGTAGCGGGAGGGCCCCACGAGCAGTACTTC. This gives the protein CSAAELVAGGPHEQYF.

This clonotype was picked up many times. The DNA of the CDR3 is TGCAGCGTTGGACTAGCGGGAGAGCACGAGCAGTACTTC. Translation: CSVGLAGEHEQYF. The rearrangement uses TRBV29-1 and TRBJ2-7; 12 positions match TRBD2. This CDR3 has 13 residues. Germline V gives CDR1 SQVTM, CDR2 ANQGSEA. J gave up 5 bases and V 4 bases, and 3 bases lay outside the gene matches.

This clonotype has ten or more counts. This chain links TRBV4-3 with TRBJ2-3; possibly TRBD2 for D (6 bases). V lost 1 base, J lost 2 bases, and 10 bases lay in between. Per germline, CDR1 LGHNA and CDR2 YSLEER. This CDR3 is 15 amino acids long. This chain's CDR3 is CASSQVGRPTDTQYF. The CDR3 nucleotides read TGCGCCAGCAGCCAAGTCGGGAGACCCACAGATACGCAGTATTTT.

The chain employs TRBV29-1 and TRBJ2-3; no definite D call. The CDR3 covers 8 residues. CDR1 is SQVTM and CDR2 is ANQGSEA in the germline V gene. Trimming removed 6 bases at V and 12 bases at J, with 7 bases between. The CDR3 reads CSVTSQYF. CDR3 in DNA: TGCAGCGTAACGAGCCAGTATTTT.

This clonotype showed up many times. The rearrangement joins TRBV29-1 to TRBJ1-2, with D possibly being TRBD1 (6 bases). CDR1 is SQVTM, CDR2 ANQGSEA, per germline. The CDR3 length is 13 residues. CDR3 in amino acids: CRGGPTYLYGYTF. CDR3 nucleotides: TGCAGGGGGGGCCCCACTTATCTCTATGGCTACACCTTC. Variable domain in full (rest from reference TRBV29-1 and TRBJ1-2): SAVISQKPSRDICQRGTSLTIQCQVDSQVTMMFWYRQQPGQSLTLIATANQGSEATYESGFVIDKFPISRPNLTFSTLTVSNMSPEDSSIYLCRGGPTYLYGYTFGSGTRLTVV.

This clonotype was recorded at least ten times. The CDR3 loop reads CASSQGGQGIAYNEQFF. The CDR3 DNA is TGCGCCAGCAGCCAAGGGGGCCAGGGGATCGCCTACAATGAGCAGTTCTTC. V and J are TRBV4-1 and TRBJ2-1; TRBD1 might be the D (6 bases). Germline V gene lookup returns CDR1 MGHRA and CDR2 YSYEKL. Trimming pared 1 base from V and 2 bases from J, leaving 15 bases between. This CDR3 contains 17 residues.

The chain carries TRBV29-1 and TRBJ1-6; D gene unclear. V was trimmed by 0 bases and J by 0 bases, leaving 9 bases between them. CDR3 length equals 16 residues. In germline, CDR1 is SQVTM, CDR2 ANQGSEA. CDR3: CSVEELQSSYNSPLHF. In nucleotides, the CDR3 is TGCAGCGTTGAAGAACTCCAGAGCTCCTATAATTCACCCCTCCACTTT.

This clonotype occurred many times. The chain uses TRBV6-5 and TRBJ2-6; unclear D gene. Germline loops: CDR1 MNHEY, CDR2 SVGAGI. V lost 3 bases to trimming and J lost 0 bases, with 6 bases between them. The CDR3 covers 15 residues. CDR3 region: CASSYVPSGANVLTF. Written as DNA, the CDR3 is TGTGCCAGCAGTTATGTTCCCTCTGGGGCCAACGTCCTGACTTTC.

This clonotype was found many times. This sequence joins TRBV7-2 and TRBJ2-4, with a possible D match to TRBD1 (6 bases). CDR3 length: 15 residues. Between the trimmed V and J ends, which lost 4 bases and 0 bases, there was a span of 10 bases. The germline CDR1 and CDR2 sequences are SGHTA and FQGNSA. CDR3 nucleotides: TGTGCCAGCAGCTCTAACAGGGTAGCCAAAAACATTCAGTACTTC. Amino acid sequence: CASSSNRVAKNIQYF.

This clonotype has ten or more counts. The V gene is TRBV20-1, the J gene TRBJ1-4; possibly TRBD1 for D (6 bases). The germline V gene encodes CDR1 DFQATT and CDR2 SNEGSKA (reference sequence). Trimming took 1 base from V and 5 from J, leaving 17 bases between them. The CDR3 extends over 16 amino acids. CDR3 protein: CSARAQSGTRNEKLFF. The CDR3 DNA follows: TGCAGTGCTAGAGCCCAAAGCGGGACAAGGAATGAAAAACTGTTTTTT.

This clonotype was seen many times. V gene TRBV5-1 combines with J gene TRBJ2-7; D gene uncertain. The length of the CDR3 is 12 residues. Trimming removed 0 bases at V and 6 bases at J, with 7 bases between. Germline loops: CDR1 SGHRS, CDR2 YFSETQ. In DNA, the CDR3 is TGCGCCAGCAGCTTGGTTCTCGGCGAGCAGTACTTC. This translates into CASSLVLGEQYF.

Details on this clonotype: A much larger clone lies one base from this, so it may be a read error. The V gene is TRBV7-8, the J gene TRBJ1-3; D remains unclear. Per the germline V gene, CDR1 is SGHVS and CDR2 is FQNEAQ. Trimming left V 8 bases short and J 0 bases short, with 17 bases between. The CDR3 is 16 amino acids. CDR3 residues: CASGPVSRASGNTIYF. In nucleotides, the CDR3 is TGTGCCAGCGGCCCAGTCTCGAGGGCCTCTGGAAACACCATATATTTT.

This clonotype appeared many times. J is TRBJ2-2 and V is TRBV7-2; D is perhaps TRBD1 (7 bases). The germline gives CDR1 SGHTA, CDR2 FQGNSA. The CDR3 spans 13 residues. The V gene lost 8 bases and the J gene lost 5 bases, with 12 bases spanning the gap. DNA of the CDR3: TGTGCCAGCGAACCAGGGGGGACCGGGGAGCTGTTTTTT. Its protein product is CASEPGGTGELFF. The full variable domain, with the rest looked up from reference TRBV7-2 and TRBJ2-2, is GAGVSQSPSNKVTEKGKDVELRCDPISGHTALYWYRQSLGQGLEFLIYFQGNSAPDKSGLPSDRFSAERTGGSVSTLTIQRTQQEDSAVYLCASEPGGTGELFFGEGSRLTVL.

As concerns this clonotype: A much larger clone differs from this one at a single base, so this may be a read error. V gene TRBV20-1 combines with J gene TRBJ1-1, with a weak D call TRBD1 (5 bases). Looked up from germline, CDR1 is DFQATT and CDR2 is SNEGSKA (reference sequence). CDR3 length: 12 residues. The V end lost 6 bases, the J end lost 4 bases, and 12 bases lay between the germline ends. CDR3: CSAQRRGTEAFF. The CDR3 DNA sequence: TGCAGTGCCCAGCGAAGGGGCACTGAAGCTTTCTTT.

This clonotype has ten or more counts. The rearrangement uses TRBV6-5 and TRBJ1-2; 9 bases match TRBD1. Trimming cost V 1 base and J 0 bases; bases outside gene matches: 9. This CDR3 contains 18 residues. CDR1 is MNHEY and CDR2 is SVGAGI in the germline V gene. In DNA, the CDR3 is TGTGCCAGCAGTTACTTTGGACAGGGGCTTTTCACTAACTATGGCTACACCTTC. It specifies CASSYFGQGLFTNYGYTF.

This clonotype was detected many times. The chain recombines TRBV7-6 with TRBJ2-6, with D tentatively TRBD2 (5 bases). Germline CDR1 SGHVS, CDR2 FNYEAQ. The ends were cut back, 5 bases at V and 0 bases at J, with 8 bases in the middle. The CDR3 covers 15 residues. CDR3 in DNA: TGTGCCAGCAGCCAAGGACTCTCTGGGGCCAACGTCCTGACTTTC. It translates to CASSQGLSGANVLTF.

This clonotype was picked up many times. The chain recombines TRBV4-3 with TRBJ1-2; D gene ambiguous. Germline CDR1 reads LGHNA; CDR2 reads YSLEER. The CDR3 has 18 amino acids. V dropped 0 bases and J dropped 1 base, with 18 bases sitting between them. The CDR3 region is CASSQDCGRFCSNYGYTF. CDR3 in DNA: TGCGCCAGCAGCCAAGATTGTGGGAGATTTTGCAGTAACTATGGCTACACCTTC.

Comment on this clonotype: One end of the junction varies from germline; a read error may be responsible. The rearrangement joins TRBV2 to TRBJ2-5; tentative D call: TRBD1 (5 bases). Germline CDR1 SNHLY, CDR2 FYNNEI. The CDR3 has 11 amino acids. CDR3 in amino acids: CTSQGGETQYF. As DNA, the CDR3 is TGTACCAGCCAGGGTGGGGAGACCCAGTACTTC.

This clonotype was seen at least ten times. The gene calls are TRBV5-1 and TRBJ2-7; TRBD1 agrees at 10 bases. V lost 6 bases to trimming and J lost 5 bases; unmatched junction nucleotides: 5. The CDR3 has 13 residues. CDR1 SGHRS and CDR2 YFSETQ come from the germline V gene. DNA for the CDR3: TGCGCCAGCACCCGGGACAGGGGACACGAGCAGTACTTC. Protein product: CASTRDRGHEQYF.

This clonotype was detected many times. V gene TRBV12-3 or TRBV12-4 combines with J gene TRBJ2-3; D is unclear. The CDR3 totals 12 residues. V shed 3 bases and J shed 5 bases, with 6 bases lying between them. The CDR3 DNA follows: TGTGCCAGCAGTTTTCCGAAAGATACGCAGTATTTT. This encodes CASSFPKDTQYF.

Ten or more counts support this clonotype. The rearrangement joins TRBV20-1 to TRBJ1-2; D not resolved. CDR3 size: 14 residues. V gave up 3 bases and J gave up 5 bases, with 16 bases separating them. From germline, CDR1 is DFQATT and CDR2 SNEGSKA (reference sequence). The CDR3 nucleotides are TGCAGTGCTAGGTCCTCGAGCCTGGGTTATGGCTACACCTTC. Amino acids: CSARSSSLGYGYTF.

This clonotype was recorded at least ten times. The chain uses TRBV28 and TRBJ2-1, with 8 bases lining up with TRBD2. Trimming cost V 5 bases and J 0 bases; bases outside gene matches: 6. CDR3 size: 16 residues. CDR1 MDHEN and CDR2 SYDVKM come from the germline V gene. CDR3 residues: CASSIPSGSSYNEQFF. In nucleotides, the CDR3 is TGTGCCAGCAGTATACCGAGCGGGAGCTCCTACAATGAGCAGTTCTTC. Filled out from reference TRBV28 and TRBJ2-1, the complete variable domain reads DVKVTQSSRYLVKRTGEKVFLECVQDMDHENMFWYRQDPGLGLRLIYFSYDVKMKEKGDIPEGYSVSREKKERFSLILESASTNQTSMYLCASSIPSGSSYNEQFFGPGTRLTVL.

This clonotype was seen repeatedly, ten times or more. V is TRBV11-2 and J is TRBJ2-2; 10 bases match TRBD1. The length of the CDR3 is 18 residues. Germline CDR1 is SGHAT and CDR2 is FQNNGV. V shed 0 bases, J shed 2 bases, and the junction held 6 bases outside the gene matches. The CDR3: CASSLEYGQGENTGELFF. DNA of the CDR3: TGTGCCAGCAGCTTAGAATACGGACAGGGGGAAAACACCGGGGAGCTGTTTTTT.

This clonotype was counted many times. The V call is TRBV28, the J call TRBJ2-7, with D uncertain. V gave up 3 bases and J gave up 6 bases, with 3 bases separating them. The CDR3 has 10 amino acids. Per the germline V gene, CDR1 is MDHEN and CDR2 is SYDVKM. CDR3 sequence reads: CASSFREQYF. The CDR3, as DNA: TGTGCCAGCAGTTTCCGCGAGCAGTACTTC.

This clonotype was seen at least ten times. V usage is TRBV12-3 or TRBV12-4 and J usage is TRBJ1-2; D gene uncertain. The CDR3 extends over 13 amino acids. V was pared by 5 bases and J by 1 base, with 8 bases between. CDR3 DNA sequence: TGTGCCAGCAGTCCCCTGGGTAACTATGGCTACACCTTC. Translation gives CASSPLGNYGYTF.

This clonotype was picked up many times. The chain uses TRBV20-1 and TRBJ1-4, with TRBD1 as a possible D gene (6 bases). The V gene lost 3 bases and the J gene lost 5 bases, with 10 bases spanning the gap. CDR1 DFQATT and CDR2 SNEGSKA come from the germline V gene (reference sequence). This CDR3 spans 13 amino acids. CDR3 coding DNA: TGCAGTGCTAGTAGTACAGGGAATGAAAAACTGTTTTTT. Translating it yields CSASSTGNEKLFF.

Ten or more counts support this clonotype. The CDR3 DNA reads as TGCAGTGCTAGTCCGGGGGAGGGCTATGGCTACACCTTC. Translation: CSASPGEGYGYTF. J is TRBJ1-2 and V is TRBV20-1; D possibly corresponds to TRBD1 (5 bases). This CDR3 is built from 13 residues. V was pared by 3 bases and J by 4 bases, with 12 bases between. CDR1 is DFQATT, CDR2 SNEGSKA, per germline (reference sequence).

This clonotype has just a few counts. The rearrangement links TRBV7-2 to TRBJ2-3, with D unclear. V lost 2 bases and J 0 bases, leaving 6 bases between the germline ends. Germline CDR1 reads SGHTA; CDR2 reads FQGNSA. This CDR3 comprises 14 residues. Here the CDR3 DNA reads TGTGCCAGCAGCTTAATGGTTAGCACAGATACGCAGTATTTT. Its protein is CASSLMVSTDTQYF.